Each of the 5 T cell receptor beta chains below was sequenced from the same sample in a study of T cells in tuberculosis. Data came from immunoSEQ multiplex PCR; TCRdb stores just in-frame clones and leaves some out. The table has more than 35,000 clones, around 93% seen once. Sequenced material: PBMCs. These receptors were obtained from a donor aged 10-29 years with latent tuberculosis or without tuberculosis infection. Some clones in this sample may be carry-over from other donors' samples.

This clone was detected once. The chain carries TRBV5-1 and TRBJ1-4, with TRBD1 identical over 7 bases. The CDR3 length is 17 residues. The J segment lost 3 bases and the V segment lost 2 bases, leaving 10 bases of the junction unmatched. CDR1 is SGHRS and CDR2 is YFSETQ in the germline V gene. CDR3 sequence: CASSFLPTGVSNEKLFF. CDR3 DNA: TGCGCCAGCAGCTTCCTACCCACAGGGGTTTCTAATGAAAAACTGTTTTTT.

The J gene is TRBJ2-2, the V gene TRBV19; TRBD2 might be the D (7 bases). CDR3 length equals 15 residues. CDR1 LNHDA and CDR2 SQIVND come from the germline V gene (reference sequence). V was cut by 2 bases and J by 4 bases, with 11 bases left in between. DNA for the CDR3: TGTGCCAGTAGTATATGGGGGGGCCGCACCGGGGAGCTGTTTTTT. Residues: CASSIWGGRTGELFF.

This chain uses TRBV10-3 with TRBJ2-2; D gene uncertain. V was pared by 10 bases and J by 2 bases, with 14 bases between. Germline V gene lookup returns CDR1 ENHRY and CDR2 SYGVKD. This CDR3 is 14 amino acids long. CDR3: CATQTQPNTGELFF. CDR3 in DNA: TGTGCCACCCAAACACAGCCTAACACCGGGGAGCTGTTTTTT.

The chain carries TRBV4-3 and TRBJ1-5; the D gene is possibly TRBD1 (6 bases). V gave up 0 bases and J gave up 0 bases, with 15 bases separating them. CDR3 size: 18 residues. Germline V gives CDR1 LGHNA, CDR2 YSLEER. Here the CDR3 DNA reads TGCGCCAGCAGCCAAGATCTAAGGGGGGGTTATAGCAATCAGCCCCAGCATTTT. As protein: CASSQDLRGGYSNQPQHF.

This clone was observed once. This rearrangement joins TRBV5-1 to TRBJ2-3; D might be TRBD1 (5 bases). V lost 0 bases and J lost 4, with 21 bases in between. CDR3 length: 18 residues. Germline assignment: CDR1 SGHRS and CDR2 YFSETQ. DNA for the CDR3: TGCGCCAGCAGCTTGGCGGACATTAGCTTGACCCTCTCAGATACGCAGTATTTT. Protein product: CASSLADISLTLSDTQYF. Drawing the rest from reference TRBV5-1 and TRBJ2-3, the complete variable domain is KAGVTQTPRYLIKTRGQQVTLSCSPISGHRSVSWYQQTPGQGLQFLFEYFSETQRNKGNFPGRFSGRQFSNSRSEMNVSTLELGDSALYLCASSLADISLTLSDTQYFGPGTRLTVL.